This passage covers 3 T cell receptor beta chains from one sample sequenced in a study of control samples from healthy donors and cancer patients (TCRdb year 2020). Libraries were prepared through the immunoSEQ multiplex PCR assay. TCRdb provides this immuneACCESS table in a form limited to in-frame rearrangements. Some clones are lacking; in checked studies, under half of them reflect an unresolved V gene, and why the rest are absent is not known. Present in this sample are 400,000 to 500,000 clones, over 75% of which were seen just once. Around 6.4% of the sample is held by the ten biggest clonotypes. Sample: PBMCs. These receptor sequences come from a man between 40 and 49 years old with head and neck cancer.

The chain links TRBV7-9 to TRBJ1-6; D gene unclear. From germline, CDR1 is SEHNR and CDR2 FQNEAQ (reference sequence). The CDR3 runs 15 residues. Trimming stripped 7 bases from V and 6 bases from J, with 16 bases between. In DNA, the CDR3 is TGTGCCAGCACCGCAGGCATAGGGCTTAATTCACCCCTCCACTTT. Residues: CASTAGIGLNSPLHF.

The chain links TRBV4-2 to TRBJ1-1, with 8 bases aligning to TRBD1. In germline, CDR1 is LGHNA, CDR2 YNFKEQ. After removal of 4 bases from V and 2 bases from J, the junction contained 6 bases not matched to a gene. The CDR3 runs to 15 residues. The CDR3 loop reads CASSLPGTGNTEAFF. In DNA form, the CDR3 reads TGTGCCAGCAGCCTACCAGGGACAGGTAACACTGAAGCTTTCTTT.

The chain is built from TRBV10-3 and TRBJ2-3; unclear D gene. The CDR3 is 15 amino acids. Germline V gene lookup returns CDR1 ENHRY and CDR2 SYGVKD. V gave up 6 bases and J gave up 2 bases, with 15 bases separating them. The CDR3 sequence is CAIRETQIPTDTQYF. Written as DNA, the CDR3 is TGTGCCATCAGGGAGACCCAAATTCCCACAGATACGCAGTATTTT.